Below, one T cell receptor (beta chain) is given with its context. What it recognizes is unknown. This record comes from a study of cytomegalovirus exposure and HLA in healthy donors. Broader study findings: Upon later analysis, TCR association rates were observed to vary by HLA locus, being highest for DRB1 and lowest for HLA-C. Association of 17,000 or so TCR beta sequences with HLA alleles was found at 0.05 false discovery rate in a later analysis. Researchers reported in a later analysis that a missense DCLRE1C variant was tied to TCR beta V- and J-gene trimming.

CDR3 size: 12 residues. Germline CDR1 reads SQVTM; CDR2 reads ANQGSEA. Trimming cost V 5 bases and J 2 bases; bases outside gene matches: 0. PCR amplification relied on 60 Vbeta primers (plus 13 Jbeta primers). Method: immunoSEQ multiplex PCR; TCRdb's copy keeps in-frame clones and lacks some. The sample has about 190,000 clones, 75% to 80% seen once. Though probably carrying unrecorded immune exposures, donors were nominally healthy at sampling. The origin of this receptor is a woman aged 30 to 39 in good health and CMV-seropositive. V and J are TRBV29-1 and TRBJ1-5; 7 positions match TRBD1. Specimen: PBMCs. This chain's CDR3 is CSVQGGNQPQHF. The CDR3 region has the DNA TGCAGCGTTCAGGGGGGCAATCAGCCCCAGCATTTT.